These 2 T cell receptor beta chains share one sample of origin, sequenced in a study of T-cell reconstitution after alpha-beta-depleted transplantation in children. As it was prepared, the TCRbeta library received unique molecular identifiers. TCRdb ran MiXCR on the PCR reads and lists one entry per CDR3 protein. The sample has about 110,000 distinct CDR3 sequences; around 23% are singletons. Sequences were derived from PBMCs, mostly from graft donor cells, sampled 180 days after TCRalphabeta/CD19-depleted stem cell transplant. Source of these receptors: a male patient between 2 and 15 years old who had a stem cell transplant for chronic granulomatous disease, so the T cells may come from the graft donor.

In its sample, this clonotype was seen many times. CDR3 bases: TGCAGCGTGGATACTAGCGGGGGGGGCACAGATACGCAGTATTTT. It specifies CSVDTSGGGTDTQYF. The chain uses TRBV29-1 and TRBJ2-3; 13 nucleotides match TRBD2. V shed 6 bases, J shed 1 base, and the junction held 4 bases outside the gene matches. This CDR3 has 15 amino acids. Looked up from germline, CDR1 is SQVTM and CDR2 is ANQGSEA.

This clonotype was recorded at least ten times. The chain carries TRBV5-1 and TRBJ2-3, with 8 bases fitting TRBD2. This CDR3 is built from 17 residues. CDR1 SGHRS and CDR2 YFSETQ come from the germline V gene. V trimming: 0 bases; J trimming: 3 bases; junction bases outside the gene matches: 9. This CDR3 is CASSLAAAGARTDTQYF. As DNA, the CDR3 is TGCGCCAGCAGCTTGGCGGCAGCGGGAGCAAGAACAGATACGCAGTATTTT.